A selection of T cell receptor beta chains follows, all from one sample in a study of blood T cell repertoires in COVID-19. Data came from immunoSEQ multiplex PCR; TCRdb stores just in-frame clones and leaves some out. Found here are some 220,000 clones, 80% to 90% of them singletons; the top ten hold 3% to 3.5%. Sequencing was done on a sample of PBMCs or T cells enriched from blood (not recorded which). Source of these receptors: a woman between 45 and 60 years old in a cohort exposed to, infected with or recovered from COVID-19 (not recorded which). The CDR3 runs from the conserved cysteine through the conserved F or W.

>TRBV20-1|TRBJ2-1
CSASQSSVRWNEQFF
>TRBV10-3|TRBJ1-1
CAISETANTEAFF
>TRBV7-8|TRBJ2-7
CASTLSPGGKYEQYF
>TRBV10-1|TRBJ1-5
CASADSGDQPQHF
>TRBV5-4|TRBJ1-4
CASSPAGGTATNEKLFF
>TRBV30|TRBJ1-2
CARDRGYGYTF
>TRBV11-3|TRBJ2-1
CASSLSGDSYNEQFF
>TRBV29-1|TRBJ1-1
CSAKQGWDTEAFF
>TRBV12-1|TRBJ1-5
CASSFPYSNQPQHF
>TRBV5-6|TRBJ2-7
CASSLNRGPYGQYF
>TRBV4-2|TRBJ1-3
CASTPDRFAGNTIYF
>TRBV7-2|TRBJ2-3
CASSPSRAGGADTQYF
>TRBV9|TRBJ1-3
CASSFIGDTIYF
>TRBV18|TRBJ1-2
CASSQQTVYGYTF
>TRBV24-1|TRBJ1-3
CATQGSGNTIYF
>TRBV20-1|TRBJ2-1
CSATGTHEQFF
>TRBV7-2|TRBJ2-4
CASSSRTGTYRAKNIQYF
>TRBV4-3|TRBJ1-2
CASSRSVTADGYTF